The T cell receptor (beta chain) described here comes from a study of cytotoxic CD8 clonotypes in ibrutinib-treated CLL. Trimming pared 3 bases from V and 6 bases from J, leaving 22 bases between. This CDR3 is 17 amino acids long. In germline, CDR1 is SGHAT, CDR2 FQNNGV. TCRdb's copy holds only in-frame clones and misses some; the assay was immunoSEQ multiplex PCR. Of 50,000 to 75,000 clones in the sample, less than 75% are singletons; the top ten hold 35% to 55%. The clonotype originates from a human donor with chronic lymphocytic leukemia. The sequencing here drew on PBMCs, taken after 12 months of ibrutinib treatment. The chain uses TRBV11-2 and TRBJ2-3, with D perhaps being TRBD1 or TRBD2 (5 bases each). CDR3 coding DNA: TGTGCCAGCAGCTTTGCCACCGGGACGCTTGCAACTGATACGCAGTATTTT. Amino acid sequence: CASSFATGTLATDTQYF.